This T cell receptor (beta chain) was profiled in a study of cytomegalovirus exposure and HLA in healthy donors (dated by TCRdb to between 2016 and 2019). In terms of the full investigation: According to an earlier analysis of several hundred of the donors, about 179 million T cells yielded approximately 120 million unique TCR beta sequences and around 280 Gb of sequence data. Typing coverage varied by locus: roughly 629-640 donors for A, B, C, DRB1 and DQB1; more than 500 for DQA1; about 570 for DPA1; more than 450 for DPB1. Roughly 300 gigabases of sequencing data and 70 million to 100 million unique TCR sequences were included in an early release covering about 600 HLA-typed donors. On average, roughly 250,000 unique TCR beta nucleotide sequences were sequenced per donor among 350 to 400 genotyped donors of the cohort, with around 19% of those sequences being non-productive. A few DR-DQ haplotypes were handled as single units for association and clustering because linkage in the cohort was strong. To predict cytomegalovirus infection status, the study brought together high-throughput TCR immunosequencing, statistical association of individual TCRs with disease status, and machine learning. The aim of the study was to test whether cataloging public T cell receptors could identify signatures of past pathogen exposure. In a later analysis, previously published TCR beta repertoires from 666 donors were re-analyzed and high-resolution HLA genotyping was added so that TCR occurrence patterns could be studied. Of the 300 to 450 genotyped donors, roughly 76% were placed in the genetic ancestry cluster associated with self-reported Caucasian donors. Rather than using new phenotypic data, the later analysis identified candidate immune exposures from TCR beta sequences and from how often those sequences occurred across donors. All discovery cohort repertoires had been generated using a single sequencing platform. Alongside the repertoire data, information on donor age, sex, ethnicity and CMV serostatus was compiled. HLA typing included class I and class II loci at four-digit resolution. Genome-wide SNP genotypes for about 65% of the 666 donors were used in a later genetic analysis, which treated that subset as a discovery cohort. Besides the first cohort of 666 subjects, a separate validation cohort made up of over a hundred different subjects was used. The study used immunosequencing to profile the T cell repertoires of 670 or so subjects and linked those repertoires to cytomegalovirus serostatus. An earlier analysis of roughly 600 of the donors used high-throughput TCR beta sequencing to judge whether each TCR beta V gene segment behaved as functional or pseudogenic. Here is what the overall study found, with its caveats: While some public TCRs were present in many individuals, most TCR sequences turned up only very rarely across donors. A later analysis associated 15,000 to 20,000 TCR beta sequences with specific HLA alleles at a false discovery rate of 0.05. Cytomegalovirus status was reported to be diagnosed by the classifier with high specificity and sensitivity in both the original and validation cohorts. In a later analysis, TCR association rates were found to vary across HLA loci, with the most associated TCRs seen for DRB1 alleles and the fewest for HLA-C alleles. A group of highly shared sequence variants was considered likely to be a technical artifact of the sequencing pipeline. CMV serostatus was the only immune exposure information available for the cohort. A further reported finding was that TCR beta sequences accurately predicted the HLA-A and HLA-B alleles for most subjects in the first cohort. Because HLA typing was missing for some donors at each locus, association tests included only the typed subset. A total of 150 to 200 TCR beta chains were listed by the study as associated with cytomegalovirus. Linkage disequilibrium might explain the correlated functional status among segregating V segments, but an unknown experimental factor could not be ruled out. An association between a missense DCLRE1C variant and V-gene and J-gene trimming of TCR beta chains was found in a later genetic analysis and replicated in an independent cohort. Most CMV-associated TCR beta chains appeared to be HLA-restricted in a later analysis, and the HLA associations seemed to be driven largely by CMV exposure. According to the authors, the approach could potentially be generalized to other disease states and immunological phenotypes. In vitro tests confirmed that a few of the cytomegalovirus-associated TCR beta chains recognize cytomegalovirus antigens. Several of the top co-occurrence clusters appeared to be linked to parvovirus B19, influenza, CMV and Epstein-Barr virus, according to a later analysis. Roughly uniform sequencing depth across donors was assumed in presence/absence analyses, although this assumption may not hold. Because counts were too low, fewer than 20 rarely observed V segments, including chromosome 9 orphons, were excluded from the earlier analysis of some 590 of the donors. The 87-base-pair reads could not distinguish some IMGT-functional V segments, including TRBV6-2 and TRBV6-3, so those segments were excluded. In a later analysis, HLA-associated TCR beta chains were found to be more clonally expanded and to have lower generation probabilities than equally common non-associated chains. An earlier analysis of around 600 of the donors showed that most TCR beta V segments appeared in productive rearrangements either about 87% or about 30% of the time, which broadly matched IMGT annotations. A later genetic analysis reported fewer N-insertions in productive TCRs among donors in an Asian-associated ancestry cluster than the roughly 700-donor mean. In this cohort, only TCR beta chains were sequenced, and detectable features were limited by the absence of alpha or paired-chain data. Assigning TCR associations to individual alleles was difficult when HLA alleles, especially DR and DQ, strongly co-occurred.

In total, roughly 670 healthy bone marrow donors made up the cohort. Cohort members were all nominally healthy when sampled, although unrecorded immune exposures were likely present. The donor tested CMV seropositive, placing the donor among the 289 seropositive members of the cohort. A peripheral blood sample was provided by each donor, and peripheral blood mononuclear cells were used for TCR beta sequencing. Genomic DNA was extracted from the blood cell samples with the Qiagen DNeasy Blood Extraction Kit. The CDR3, cysteine through phenylalanine, is 15 amino acids long. CDR3 DNA is the only sequence kept; it has 45 bases, read in frame from the first base. The junction shows trimming of 6 bases on V and 5 bases on J, plus 20 bases between the germline ends. Regarding this clone: The specificity of this receptor is unknown. No per-base quality is available; no much larger clone lies one base away.

The receptor library was made with the immunoSEQ multiplex PCR assay. A mixture of 60 forward primers for TCR Vbeta segments and 13 reverse primers for TCR Jbeta segments was used in the multiplex PCR. The CDR3 region of rearranged TCR beta genes was amplified from genomic DNA by a multiplex PCR assay. The Illumina HiSeq System was used to sequence the amplified TCR beta libraries as 87-base-pair reads. The paper's data handling went like this. A later analysis tallied around 87 million unique TCR beta chains across the 666 repertoires, and 10 million to 11 million of those chains were shared by two or more donors. Raw reads were error-corrected and collapsed into unique sequences with a nearest-neighbor algorithm that merged closely related sequences to remove PCR and sequencing errors. CDR3 sequences were aligned to IMGT reference sequences to assign V, D and J gene segments. Each retained sequence needed at least a six-nucleotide match to both a V gene segment and a J gene segment. A rearrangement was called productive if the CDR3 had no stop codons and remained in frame with V and J, and every other rearrangement was called non-productive. CDR3 was defined by IMGT convention, running from the second conserved V-encoded cysteine to the conserved J-encoded phenylalanine. The earlier analysis of a few hundred of the donors excluded any sequence lacking an unambiguous match to a single V gene segment. In an earlier analysis of approximately 610 of the donors, V segments were called functional above 56.7% productive rearrangements and were called segregating when the between-donor standard deviation exceeded 5%. A statistical classification framework was built to diagnose cytomegalovirus status from the catalog of TCR beta chain sequences. In a later analysis, TCR nucleotide sequences were compared against IMGT/GENE-DB human TR gene sequences so that V and J genes could be assigned. In a later analysis, CDR3 sequences and most-parsimonious VDJ recombination scenarios were assigned using the TCRdist pipeline. A later analysis defined each TCR beta chain by its CDR3 amino acid sequence plus V-gene family, and excluded reads lacking a unique V-gene family. A later analysis removed 550 to 650 highly shared, low-generation-probability nucleotide sequences to deal with suspected cross-contamination and a sequencing artifact. In a later analysis, a clonal expansion index for each public chain was calculated from normalized within-repertoire ranks of inferred template counts. A later analysis computed generation probabilities with a VDJ recombination model fitted to out-of-frame rearrangements, and checked the results against IGoR. In a later analysis, hypergeometric tests were used to score TCR-TCR, TCR-HLA and TCR-CMV co-occurrence, with a repertoire-size bias correction applied to TCR pairs. In a later analysis, false discovery rates were estimated by permuting HLA or CMV assignments 20 times. In a later analysis, co-occurring TCRs were grouped using DBSCAN, with TCRdist sequence similarity added in when clustering inside HLA-allele-positive subsets. For co-occurrence clustering, repertoires with fewer than 30,000 or more than 120,000 public chains were excluded, along with roughly 5 repertoires with anomalous nucleotide sharing. This immuneACCESS table, as held by TCRdb, lists in-frame sequences with V and J called but not all clones. Of the missing ones, under half trace to an unresolved V gene in checked studies; the others have no known cause. The DNA gave D and trimming, while V, J and clone size come from that table. In this sample the table shows 150,000 to 200,000 clones, roughly three quarters of which occur a single time. Less than 15% of the sample goes to the ten largest clones.

Sequenced input: PBMCs. The receptor's source is a woman aged 45 to 65 in good health and CMV-seropositive. The rearranged segments are TRBV23-1 and TRBJ2-7; D gene: possibly TRBD1, on 5 matching bases. TRBV23-1 is noted as an ORF with a role that remains uncertain. The CDR3 loop reads CASRASDTETNEQYF. Read as DNA, the sequence is TGCGCCAGCAGAGCCTCGGACACTGAGACAAACGAGCAGTACTTC.